This T cell receptor beta chain was found in a study of T cells in Graves' hyperthyroidism and ophthalmopathy. Across the whole study: Pretreatment peripheral blood was obtained at initial diagnosis.

Concerning this clonotype: Its matching antigen is unknown. Sequence at one end of the junction differs from germline and may be a read error.

Findings of the study overall: Onset of ophthalmopathy came a median 6.5 months after the model predicted it. A model of 13 V-J pairs discriminated ophthalmopathy from stable hyperthyroidism.

With duration under 3 months, ophthalmopathy was active: Clinical Activity Score at least 3, NOSPECS at least 4. Authors of the study amplified TCR beta CDR3 regions from RNA transcripts. Carried out on the TCR CDR3, a first-round RT-PCR used the HTBI primer set. TCRdb analysed the multiplex PCR reads with MiXCR anew, one entry per CDR3 protein. This sample yields 450,000 to 500,000 distinct CDR3 sequences, of which 20% to 25% are seen a single time; approximately 49% belongs to the top ten. CDR3 size: 15 residues. The germline CDR1 and CDR2 sequences are SGHRS and YFSETQ. The specimen was blood. This TCR was recovered from a woman in her 70s with Graves' ophthalmopathy. This chain joins TRBV5-1 and TRBJ2-3; D unclear. This CDR3 reads CASSHDSPYTDTPYF. The CDR3, as DNA: TGCGCCAGCAGCCACGACTCTCCTTACACAGATACGCCGTATTTT.